Described below is a single T cell receptor beta chain sequence and its context. Its antigen is unidentified. This sample is drawn from a study of T cells in Graves' hyperthyroidism and ophthalmopathy. There were TCR beta CDR3 regions amplified from RNA transcripts. The TCR CDR3 was amplified in a first-round RT-PCR using the HTBI primer set. TCRdb called the multiplex PCR reads again in MiXCR, with one record for every CDR3 protein. The sample contains 480,000 or so distinct CDR3 sequences, about 45% of which appear only once. V lost 4 bases and J 5 bases, leaving 21 bases between the germline ends. The CDR3 consists of 17 residues. Per germline, CDR1 MDHEN and CDR2 SYDVKM. Whole-study findings and limits: Using 13 V-J features, a model discriminated ophthalmopathy from stable hyperthyroidism.

The study excluded patients with uncontrolled infection, other autoimmune disease, pregnancy or lactation. Diagnosis rested on symptoms, serum thyroxine and TRAb, thyroid ultrasound, and orbital computed tomography. This clonotype was obtained from an adult woman with Graves' disease, either hyperthyroidism or ophthalmopathy (not recorded which). The specimen sequenced was peripheral blood or thyroid tissue (not recorded which). This chain joins TRBV28 and TRBJ1-3; no firm D call. The CDR3: CASSYGPGPGGRNTIYF. The CDR3 nucleotides read TGTGCCAGCAGTTACGGCCCGGGTCCTGGTGGGCGAAACACCATATATTTT.